This T cell receptor (beta chain) was found in a study of graft-versus-host responses after intestinal transplantation. Study-wide context: Once they had received anti-thymocyte globulin induction, all recipients took tacrolimus and steroids for approximately three years.

Of note for this clone: Its antigen is not known.

The junction had 4 bases not matched to a gene; V was cut back by 0 bases and J by 11 bases. Looked up from germline, CDR1 is SGDLS and CDR2 is YYNGEE. The CDR3 runs 12 residues. Profiling relied on immunoSEQ multiplex PCR, and the TCRdb table lists in-frame clones only, not all of them. The sample has some 120,000 clones, less than 95% seen once. This TCR came from a human donor who received an intestinal transplant. The gene calls are TRBV9 and TRBJ2-5; 7 nucleotides agree with TRBD2. The input for sequencing was unstimulated CD4+ T cells sorted from spleen or lymph node cells, taken before intestinal transplant. The CDR3 spells CASSVGAGEQYF. DNA of the CDR3: TGTGCCAGCAGCGTAGGGGCGGGAGAGCAGTACTTC.